The 3 T cell receptor beta chains reported below all come from one sample, sequenced in a study of blood T cell repertoires in COVID-19. Repertoires were generated with immunoSEQ multiplex PCR, while TCRdb's copy carries only in-frame clones and drops some. The sample holds roughly 150,000 clones, roughly four fifths seen once. The sample taken for sequencing was PBMCs or T cells enriched from blood (not recorded which). Receptors originate from a young woman who had been exposed to COVID-19.

The table lists this clone with many counts. The J gene is TRBJ2-7, the V gene TRBV4-2, with 12 bases fitting TRBD2. Trimming at V came to 1 base and at J to 6 bases, leaving 4 bases not matched to a gene. CDR1 is LGHNA, CDR2 YNFKEQ, per germline. CDR3 length: 15 residues. CDR3 bases: TGTGCCAGCAGCCAAGGGACTAGCGGGATCGCCGAGCAGTACTTC. The encoded protein is CASSQGTSGIAEQYF.

The V gene is TRBV30, the J gene TRBJ2-7, with D unresolved. CDR3 length: 14 residues. V was clipped by 2 bases and J by 9 bases, with 20 bases between them. Germline values: CDR1 GTSNPN, CDR2 SVGIG (reference sequence). The CDR3 DNA is TGTGCCTGGAGTATAGGCGGAGTTCTCGGTCGGCAGTACTTC. Its protein product is CAWSIGGVLGRQYF.

The rearrangement uses TRBV6-2 or TRBV6-3 and TRBJ1-1, with D uncertain. The CDR3 has 11 residues. Trimming removed 6 bases from V and 8 bases from J, with 10 bases in between. CDR1 is MNHEY, CDR2 SVGEGT, per germline. The CDR3 bases are TGTGCCAGCAGCGGCCCGTTGGAAGCTTTCTTT. Translated, it gives CASSGPLEAFF.